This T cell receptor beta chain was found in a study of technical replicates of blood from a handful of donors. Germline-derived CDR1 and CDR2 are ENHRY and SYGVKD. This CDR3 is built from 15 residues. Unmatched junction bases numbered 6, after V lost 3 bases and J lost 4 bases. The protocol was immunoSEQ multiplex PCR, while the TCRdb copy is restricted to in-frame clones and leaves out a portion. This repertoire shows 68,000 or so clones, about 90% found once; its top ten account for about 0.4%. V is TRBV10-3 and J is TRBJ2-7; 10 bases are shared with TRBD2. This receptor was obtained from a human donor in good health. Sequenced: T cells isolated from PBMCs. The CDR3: CAISDWTSGGYEQYF. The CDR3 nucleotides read TGTGCCATCAGTGATTGGACTAGCGGAGGTTACGAGCAGTACTTC.